There are a few counts of the clone carrying this T cell receptor (beta chain). Its specificity is unknown. Other nucleotide sequences from this sample produce the same CDR3. This CDR3 contains 13 residues. Germline lookup yields CDR1 SQVTM and CDR2 ANQGSEA. After removal of 3 bases from V and 2 bases from J, the junction contained 2 bases not matched to a gene. Sorting that relied on CD45RO/CCR7/CD25/CD127/CD95/CD27 yielded CD4+ naive, central memory, regulatory and stem cell-like memory cells. The data were taken from a study of beta chain features in type 1 diabetes. Study-level background: Healthy donors and patients had similar age, gender and cell yields.

The entirety of the isolated RNA underwent reverse transcription, so expressed TCRB transcripts were sequenced. The method was immunoSEQ multiplex PCR; TCRdb's version includes in-frame clones alone and lacks a portion of them. This sample has 130,000 to 150,000 clones, with less than 15% found just once. Study-level points and caveats: When VDJ junctions were examined, type 1 diabetes patients showed fewer insertions and more deletions. Shortening of TCRB CDR3s, moderate but significant, appeared in all four CD4+ subsets of Type 1 diabetes patients.

Input material: central memory CD4+ T cells from blood. The TCR sequence derives from a man younger than 30 with type 1 diabetes. The V and J genes are TRBV29-1 and TRBJ1-2, with 8 bases lining up with TRBD1. CDR3 in DNA: TGCAGCGTTGAGGGACAGGTGAACTATGGCTACACCTTC. Translating it yields CSVEGQVNYGYTF.